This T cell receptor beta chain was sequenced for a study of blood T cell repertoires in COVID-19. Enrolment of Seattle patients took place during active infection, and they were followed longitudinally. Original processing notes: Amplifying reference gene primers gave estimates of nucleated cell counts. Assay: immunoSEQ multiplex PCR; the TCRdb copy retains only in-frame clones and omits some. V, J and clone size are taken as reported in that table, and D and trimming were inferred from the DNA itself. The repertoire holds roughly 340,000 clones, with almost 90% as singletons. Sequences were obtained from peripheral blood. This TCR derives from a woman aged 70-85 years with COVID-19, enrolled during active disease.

CDR3 sequence reads: CASSVVGRITDTQYF. The CDR3 DNA reads as TGTGCCAGCAGCGTAGTGGGCAGGATCACAGATACGCAGTATTTT. The chain links TRBV9 to TRBJ2-3, with no clear D. Trimming removed 0 bases from V and 2 bases from J, with 10 bases in between. The germline V gene encodes CDR1 SGDLS and CDR2 YYNGEE. This CDR3 is built from 15 residues. Looking up the rest from reference TRBV9 and TRBJ2-3 gives the full variable domain: DSGVTQTPKHLITATGQRVTLRCSPRSGDLSVYWYQQSLDQGLQFLIQYYNGEERAKGNILERFSAQQFPDLHSELNLSSLELGDSALYFCASSVVGRITDTQYFGPGTRLTVL.